This T cell receptor beta chain was profiled in a study of OX40 agonist ivuxolimab in advanced cancers. The repertoire was sequenced with immunoSEQ multiplex PCR; TCRdb's copy has only in-frame clones and lacks some. The sample carries under 85,000 clones, about 90% recorded once. CDR3 length: 14 residues. From germline, CDR1 is MNHNS and CDR2 SASEGT. The V gene end was trimmed by 6 bases and the J gene end by 3 bases; junction bases not matched to a gene: 7. The chain couples TRBV6-1 to TRBJ2-5, with 7 nucleotides matching TRBD1. This clonotype was sampled from an adult with an advanced solid tumor such as melanoma, head and neck, liver or kidney cancer. The input for sequencing was CD4+ or CD8+ T cells sorted from blood, taken in a trial of the OX40 agonist ivuxolimab. In DNA, the CDR3 is TGTGCCAGCAGAGCTTGGGACAGCGAAGAGACCCAGTACTTC. It encodes CASRAWDSEETQYF.